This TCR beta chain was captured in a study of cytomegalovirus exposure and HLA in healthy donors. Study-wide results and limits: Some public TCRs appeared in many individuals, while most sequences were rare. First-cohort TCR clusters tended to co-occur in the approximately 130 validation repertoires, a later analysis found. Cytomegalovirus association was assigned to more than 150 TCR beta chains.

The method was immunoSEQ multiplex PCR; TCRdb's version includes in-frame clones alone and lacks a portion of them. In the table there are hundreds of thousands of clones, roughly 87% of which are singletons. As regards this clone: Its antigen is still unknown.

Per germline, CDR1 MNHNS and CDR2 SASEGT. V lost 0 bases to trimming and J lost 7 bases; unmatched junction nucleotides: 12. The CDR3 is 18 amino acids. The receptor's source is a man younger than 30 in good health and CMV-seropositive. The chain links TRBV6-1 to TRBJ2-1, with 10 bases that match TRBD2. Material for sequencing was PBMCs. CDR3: CASSEAMGAGGRFNEQFF. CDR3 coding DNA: TGTGCCAGCAGTGAAGCCATGGGAGCGGGAGGGCGATTTAATGAGCAGTTCTTC.